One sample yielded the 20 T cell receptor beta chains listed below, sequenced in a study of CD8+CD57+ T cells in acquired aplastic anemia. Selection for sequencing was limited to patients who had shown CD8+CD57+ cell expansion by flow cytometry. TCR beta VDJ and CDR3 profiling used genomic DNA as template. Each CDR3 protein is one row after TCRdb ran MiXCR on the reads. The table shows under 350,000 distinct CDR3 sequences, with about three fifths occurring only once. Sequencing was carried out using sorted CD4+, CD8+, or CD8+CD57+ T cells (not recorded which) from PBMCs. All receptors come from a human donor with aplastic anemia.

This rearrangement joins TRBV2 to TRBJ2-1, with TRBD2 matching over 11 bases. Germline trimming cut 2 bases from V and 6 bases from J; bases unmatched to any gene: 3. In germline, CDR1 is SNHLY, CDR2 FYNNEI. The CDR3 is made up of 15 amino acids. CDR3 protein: CASSELGLAANEQFF. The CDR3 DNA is TGTGCCAGCAGTGAACTGGGACTAGCGGCCAATGAGCAGTTCTTC.

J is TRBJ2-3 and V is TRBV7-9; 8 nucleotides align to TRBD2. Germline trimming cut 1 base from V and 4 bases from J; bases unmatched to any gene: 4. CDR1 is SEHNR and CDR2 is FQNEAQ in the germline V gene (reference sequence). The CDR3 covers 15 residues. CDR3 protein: CASSLGAGGPDTQYF. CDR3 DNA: TGTGCCAGCAGCTTAGGGGCGGGAGGTCCAGATACGCAGTATTTT. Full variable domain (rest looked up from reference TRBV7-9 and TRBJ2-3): DTGVSQNPRHKITKRGQNVTFRCDPISEHNRLYWYRQTLGQGPEFLTYFQNEAQLEKSRLLSDRFSAERPKGSFSTLEIQRTEQGDSAMYLCASSLGAGGPDTQYFGPGTRLTVL.

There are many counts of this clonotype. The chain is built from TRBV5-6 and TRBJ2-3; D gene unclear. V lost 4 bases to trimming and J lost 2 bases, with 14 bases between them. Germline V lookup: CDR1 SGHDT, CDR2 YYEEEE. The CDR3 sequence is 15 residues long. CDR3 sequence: CASSRGSLNTDTQYF. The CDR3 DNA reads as TGTGCCAGCAGCCGCGGTTCGCTGAACACAGATACGCAGTATTTT.

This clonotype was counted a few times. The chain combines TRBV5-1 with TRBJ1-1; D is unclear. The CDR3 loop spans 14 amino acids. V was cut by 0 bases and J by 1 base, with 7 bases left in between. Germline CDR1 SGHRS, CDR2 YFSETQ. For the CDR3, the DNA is TGCGCCAGCAGCTTGGCCGGCACGAACACTGAAGCTTTCTTT. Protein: CASSLAGTNTEAFF. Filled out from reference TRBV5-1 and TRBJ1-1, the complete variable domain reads KAGVTQTPRYLIKTRGQQVTLSCSPISGHRSVSWYQQTPGQGLQFLFEYFSETQRNKGNFPGRFSGRQFSNSRSEMNVSTLELGDSALYLCASSLAGTNTEAFFGQGTRLTVV.

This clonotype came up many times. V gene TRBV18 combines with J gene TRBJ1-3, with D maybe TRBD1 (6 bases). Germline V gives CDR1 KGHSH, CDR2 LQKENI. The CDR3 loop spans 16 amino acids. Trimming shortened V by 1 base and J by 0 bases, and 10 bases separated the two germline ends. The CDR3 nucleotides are TGTGCCAGCTCACCACTAGGGACAAGCTCTGGAAACACCATATATTTT. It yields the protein CASSPLGTSSGNTIYF.

The CDR3 region is CASSPRAGSTDTQYF. The CDR3 DNA sequence: TGTGCCAGCTCCCCCCGAGCGGGAAGCACAGATACGCAGTATTTT. The chain couples TRBV18 to TRBJ2-3; 7 bases map to TRBD2. The CDR3 has 15 residues. Germline V CDR1 and CDR2: KGHSH, LQKENI. With V trimmed by 6 bases and J by 0 bases, 6 bases remained unmatched.

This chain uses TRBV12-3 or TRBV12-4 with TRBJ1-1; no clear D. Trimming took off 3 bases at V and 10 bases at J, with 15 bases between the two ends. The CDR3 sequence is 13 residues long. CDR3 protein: CASSFGDTWGAFF. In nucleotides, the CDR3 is TGTGCCAGCAGTTTTGGTGACACCTGGGGAGCTTTCTTT.

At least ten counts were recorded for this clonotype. The CDR3 spells CASSLDPGGSTDTQYF. The CDR3 DNA reads as TGCGCCAGCAGCTTGGACCCGGGGGGTAGCACAGATACGCAGTATTTT. V is TRBV5-1 and J is TRBJ2-3; TRBD2 matches at 7 bases. The CDR3 totals 16 residues. Trimming took 0 bases from V and 0 from J; bases not matched to a gene: 4. Germline V gene sequence: CDR1 SGHRS, CDR2 YFSETQ.

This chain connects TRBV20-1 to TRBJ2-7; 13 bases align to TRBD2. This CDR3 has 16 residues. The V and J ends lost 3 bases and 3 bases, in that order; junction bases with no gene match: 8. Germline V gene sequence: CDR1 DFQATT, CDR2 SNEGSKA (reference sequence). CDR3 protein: CSASGSGLAGDYEQYF. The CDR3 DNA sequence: TGCAGTGCTAGCGGGTCAGGACTAGCGGGGGACTACGAGCAGTACTTC.

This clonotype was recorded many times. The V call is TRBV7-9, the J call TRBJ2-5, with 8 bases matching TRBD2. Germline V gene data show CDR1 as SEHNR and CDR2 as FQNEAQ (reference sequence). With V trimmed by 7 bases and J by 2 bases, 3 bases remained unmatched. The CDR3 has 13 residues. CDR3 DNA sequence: TGTGCCAGCACTACTAGCGGACAAGAGACCCAGTACTTC. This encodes CASTTSGQETQYF.

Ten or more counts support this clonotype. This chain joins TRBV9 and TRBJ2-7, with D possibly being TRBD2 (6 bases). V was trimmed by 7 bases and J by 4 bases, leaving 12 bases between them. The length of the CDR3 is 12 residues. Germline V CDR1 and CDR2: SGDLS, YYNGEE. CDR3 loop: CASSPRGYEQYF. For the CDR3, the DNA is TGTGCCAGCTCACCACGGGGGTACGAGCAGTACTTC. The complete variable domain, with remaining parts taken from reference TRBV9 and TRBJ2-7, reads DSGVTQTPKHLITATGQRVTLRCSPRSGDLSVYWYQQSLDQGLQFLIQYYNGEERAKGNILERFSAQQFPDLHSELNLSSLELGDSALYFCASSPRGYEQYFGPGTRLTVT.

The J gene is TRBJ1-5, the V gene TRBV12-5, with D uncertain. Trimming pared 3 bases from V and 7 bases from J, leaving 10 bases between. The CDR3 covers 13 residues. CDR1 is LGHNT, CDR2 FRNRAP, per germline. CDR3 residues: CASGFAKGQPQHF. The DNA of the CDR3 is TGTGCTAGTGGTTTTGCCAAGGGCCAGCCCCAGCATTTT.

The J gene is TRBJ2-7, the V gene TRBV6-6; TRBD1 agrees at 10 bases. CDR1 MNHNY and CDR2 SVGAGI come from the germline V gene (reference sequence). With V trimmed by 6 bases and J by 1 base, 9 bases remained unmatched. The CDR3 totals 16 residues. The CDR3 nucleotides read TGTGCCAGCAGCTTGGCGACAGGGGGCAGGTCCTACGAGCAGTACTTC. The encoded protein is CASSLATGGRSYEQYF.

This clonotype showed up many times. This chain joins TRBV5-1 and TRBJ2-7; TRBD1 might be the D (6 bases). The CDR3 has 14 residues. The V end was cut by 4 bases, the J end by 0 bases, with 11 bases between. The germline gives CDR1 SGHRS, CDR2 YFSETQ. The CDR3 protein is CASSRQASSYEQYF. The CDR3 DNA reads TGCGCCAGCAGCCGACAGGCTAGCTCCTACGAGCAGTACTTC.

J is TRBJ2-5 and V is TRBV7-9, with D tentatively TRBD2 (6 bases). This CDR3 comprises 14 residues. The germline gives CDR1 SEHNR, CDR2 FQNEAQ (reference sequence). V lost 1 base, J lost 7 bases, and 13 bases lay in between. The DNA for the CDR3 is TGTGCCAGCAGCTTAGAGGAGGGTCGGGTGACCCAGTACTTC. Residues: CASSLEEGRVTQYF.

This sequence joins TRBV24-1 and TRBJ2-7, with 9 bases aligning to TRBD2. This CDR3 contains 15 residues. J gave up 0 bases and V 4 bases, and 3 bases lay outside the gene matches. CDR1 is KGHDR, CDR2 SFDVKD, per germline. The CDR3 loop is CATSDPTSGSYEQYF. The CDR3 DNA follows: TGTGCCACCAGTGACCCGACTAGCGGCTCCTACGAGCAGTACTTC.

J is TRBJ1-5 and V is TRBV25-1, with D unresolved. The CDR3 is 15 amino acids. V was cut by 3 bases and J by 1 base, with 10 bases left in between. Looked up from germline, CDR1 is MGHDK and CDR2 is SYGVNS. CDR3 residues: CASSEPSGSNQPQHF. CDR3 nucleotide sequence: TGTGCCAGCAGTGAGCCTAGCGGGAGCAATCAGCCCCAGCATTTT.

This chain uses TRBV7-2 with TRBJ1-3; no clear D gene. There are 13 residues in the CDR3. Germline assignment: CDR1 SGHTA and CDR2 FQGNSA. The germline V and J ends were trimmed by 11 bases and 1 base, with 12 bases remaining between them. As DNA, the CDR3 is TGTGCCTCAGAAAGCGGTTCTGGAAACACCATATATTTT. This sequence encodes CASESGSGNTIYF.

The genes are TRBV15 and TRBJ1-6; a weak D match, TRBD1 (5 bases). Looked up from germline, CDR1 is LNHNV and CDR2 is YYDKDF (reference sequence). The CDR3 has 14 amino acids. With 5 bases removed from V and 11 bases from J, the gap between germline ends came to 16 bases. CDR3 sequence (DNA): TGTGCCACCAGCGGTGGGGGGAAGAATCCACCCCTCCACTTT. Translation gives CATSGGGKNPPLHF.

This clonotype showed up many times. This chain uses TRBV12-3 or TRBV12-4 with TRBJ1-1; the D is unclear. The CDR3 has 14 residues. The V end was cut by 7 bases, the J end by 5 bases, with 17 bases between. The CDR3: CASNAGGVRTEAFF. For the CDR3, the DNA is TGTGCCAGCAACGCCGGAGGTGTTAGGACTGAAGCTTTCTTT.